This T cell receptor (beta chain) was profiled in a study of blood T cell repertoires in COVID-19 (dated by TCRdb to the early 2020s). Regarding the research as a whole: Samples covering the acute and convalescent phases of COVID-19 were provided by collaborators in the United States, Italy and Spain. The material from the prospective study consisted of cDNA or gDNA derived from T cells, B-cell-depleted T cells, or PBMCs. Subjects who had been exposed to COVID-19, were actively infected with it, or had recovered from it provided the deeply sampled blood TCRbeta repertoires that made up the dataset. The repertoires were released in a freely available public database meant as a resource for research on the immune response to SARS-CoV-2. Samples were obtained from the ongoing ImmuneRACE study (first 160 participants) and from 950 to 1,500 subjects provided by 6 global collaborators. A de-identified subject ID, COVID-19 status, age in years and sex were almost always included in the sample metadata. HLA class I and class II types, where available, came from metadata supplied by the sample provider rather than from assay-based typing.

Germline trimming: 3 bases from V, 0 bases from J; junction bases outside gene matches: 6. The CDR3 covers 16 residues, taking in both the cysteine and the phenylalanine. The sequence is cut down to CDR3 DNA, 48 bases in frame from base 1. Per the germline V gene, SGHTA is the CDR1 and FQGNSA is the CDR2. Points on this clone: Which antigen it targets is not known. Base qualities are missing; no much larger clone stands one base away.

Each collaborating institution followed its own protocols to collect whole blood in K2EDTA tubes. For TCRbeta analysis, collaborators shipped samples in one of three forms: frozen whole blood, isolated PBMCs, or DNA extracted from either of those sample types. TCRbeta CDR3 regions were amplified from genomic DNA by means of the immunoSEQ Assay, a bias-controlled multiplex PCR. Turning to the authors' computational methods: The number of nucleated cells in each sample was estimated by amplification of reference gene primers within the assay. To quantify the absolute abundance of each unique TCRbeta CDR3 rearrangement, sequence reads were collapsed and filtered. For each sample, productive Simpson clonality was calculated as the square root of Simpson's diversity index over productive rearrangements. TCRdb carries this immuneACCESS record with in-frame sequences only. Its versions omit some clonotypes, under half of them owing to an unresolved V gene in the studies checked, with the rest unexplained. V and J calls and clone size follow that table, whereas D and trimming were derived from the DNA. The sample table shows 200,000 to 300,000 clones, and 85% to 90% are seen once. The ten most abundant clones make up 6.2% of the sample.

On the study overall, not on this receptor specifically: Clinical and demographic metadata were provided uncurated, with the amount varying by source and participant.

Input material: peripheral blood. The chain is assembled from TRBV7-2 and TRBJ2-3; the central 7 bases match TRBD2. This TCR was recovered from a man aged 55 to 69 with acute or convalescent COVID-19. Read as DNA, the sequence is TGTGCCAGCAGCTTGGGGGGGAGGGGTAGCACAGATACGCAGTATTTT. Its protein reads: CASSLGGRGSTDTQYF.